A single sample is the source of the 32 T cell receptor beta chains below, sequenced in a study of OX40 agonist ivuxolimab in advanced cancers. Assay used: immunoSEQ multiplex PCR; TCRdb lists only in-frame clones, some missing. The sample includes tens of thousands of clones, around nine tenths of them seen just once. The sequencing here drew on CD4+ or CD8+ T cells sorted from blood, taken in a trial of the OX40 agonist ivuxolimab. These receptors were obtained from an adult with an advanced solid tumor such as melanoma, head and neck, liver or kidney cancer.

This clone was counted a single time. The chain employs TRBV28 and TRBJ1-5; 7 bases agree with TRBD1. Germline-derived CDR1 and CDR2 are MDHEN and SYDVKM. The CDR3 has 16 residues. V was pared by 7 bases and J by 5 bases, with 14 bases of the junction left unmatched. CDR3 coding DNA: TGTGCCAGCACAACTCGACAGGGACAGAGGGATCAGCCCCAGCATTTT. As protein: CASTTRQGQRDQPQHF. Looking up the rest from reference TRBV28 and TRBJ1-5 gives the full variable domain: DVKVTQSSRYLVKRTGEKVFLECVQDMDHENMFWYRQDPGLGLRLIYFSYDVKMKEKGDIPEGYSVSREKKERFSLILESASTNQTSMYLCASTTRQGQRDQPQHFGDGTRLSIL.

The J gene is TRBJ2-7, the V gene TRBV6-1; D remains ambiguous. Between the trimmed V and J ends, which lost 4 bases and 3 bases, there was a span of 7 bases. The V gene's germline CDR1 is MNHNS and CDR2 SASEGT. The CDR3 is 12 residues long. CDR3 loop: CASSGVRYEQYF. Here the CDR3 DNA reads TGTGCCAGCAGTGGCGTACGCTACGAGCAGTACTTC.

The chain employs TRBV7-2 and TRBJ2-7, with TRBD2 matching 9 bases. The CDR3 extends over 16 amino acids. V dropped 1 base and J dropped 1; count of bases not matched to a gene: 5. Germline V gene sequence: CDR1 SGHTA, CDR2 FQGNSA. CDR3 amino acids: CASSLVTSGRSYEQYF. In DNA form, the CDR3 reads TGTGCCAGCAGCTTAGTTACTAGCGGGCGTTCCTACGAGCAGTACTTC.

This chain uses TRBV28 with TRBJ1-2, with D possibly TRBD1 on 5 matching bases. Trimming removed 6 bases from V and 7 bases from J, with 12 bases in between. CDR3 length equals 12 residues. Germline assignment: CDR1 MDHEN and CDR2 SYDVKM. CDR3 DNA: TGTGCCAGCAGCGCTCAGGGAGCTGGCTACACCTTC. This encodes CASSAQGAGYTF.

The genes are TRBV30 and TRBJ1-3; D is unclear. The CDR3 has 14 residues. Germline V gene lookup returns CDR1 GTSNPN and CDR2 SVGIG (reference sequence). V was clipped by 0 bases and J by 4 bases, with 10 bases between them. The CDR3 sequence is CAWSVHTSGNTIYF. In DNA, the CDR3 is TGTGCCTGGAGTGTACACACGTCGGGAAACACCATATATTTT.

The chain joins TRBV12-1 to TRBJ1-2; the tabulated D call, TRBD1, remains unverified against the DNA. TRBV12-1 is designated a pseudogene. The CDR3 is 18 amino acids. DNA of the CDR3: TGTGCCAGCAGCAACCTACAGGGGGCAGGAGGTCAAGGATATGGCTACACCTTC. Residues: CASSNLQGAGGQGYGYTF.

This clone was recorded a few times. V and J are TRBV7-2 and TRBJ2-7; D is uncertain. CDR1 SGHTA and CDR2 FQGNSA come from the germline V gene. The CDR3 is made up of 15 amino acids. Trimming pared 1 base from V and 5 bases from J, leaving 15 bases between. DNA of the CDR3: TGTGCCAGCAGCTTAGAGGGCGCCTGGATCAACGAGCAGTACTTC. As protein: CASSLEGAWINEQYF. The entire variable domain, with the rest obtained from reference TRBV7-2 and TRBJ2-7, is as follows: GAGVSQSPSNKVTEKGKDVELRCDPISGHTALYWYRQSLGQGLEFLIYFQGNSAPDKSGLPSDRFSAERTGGSVSTLTIQRTQQEDSAVYLCASSLEGAWINEQYFGPGTRLTVT.

This chain uses TRBV4-2 with TRBJ2-6, with D possibly being TRBD1 or TRBD2 (6 bases each). Germline CDR1 and CDR2: LGHNA and YNFKEQ. V was pared by 1 base and J by 2 bases, with 15 bases between. The CDR3 spans 18 residues. CDR3 residues: CASSQGRGARPGANVLTF. CDR3 sequence (DNA): TGTGCCAGCAGCCAAGGGAGGGGGGCGCGGCCTGGGGCCAACGTCCTGACTTTC.

A single count supports this clone. This chain joins TRBV6-1 and TRBJ2-3; maybe TRBD1 (6 bases). V was trimmed by 2 bases and J by 0 bases, leaving 9 bases between them. Germline loops: CDR1 MNHNS, CDR2 SASEGT. This CDR3 has 15 amino acids. The CDR3 region is CASSEQGTSTDTQYF. The CDR3 coding sequence is TGTGCCAGCAGTGAACAGGGGACAAGCACAGATACGCAGTATTTT.

The V gene is TRBV19, the J gene TRBJ1-5; D uncertain. V lost 0 bases and J 7 bases, leaving 13 bases between the germline ends. The germline CDR1 and CDR2 sequences are LNHDA and SQIVND (reference sequence). This CDR3 comprises 15 residues. The CDR3 loop reads CASSIDGVSDQPQHF. CDR3 coding DNA: TGTGCCAGTAGTATAGACGGCGTCTCGGACCAGCCCCAGCATTTT.

V usage is TRBV30 and J usage is TRBJ1-5; maybe TRBD1 (5 bases). The CDR3 has 13 amino acids. The germline V and J ends were trimmed by 2 bases and 3 bases, with 8 bases remaining between them. Germline lookup yields CDR1 GTSNPN and CDR2 SVGIG (reference sequence). The CDR3 DNA sequence: TGTGCCTGGAGTCGGGGGGACAATCAGCCCCAGCATTTT. The encoded protein is CAWSRGDNQPQHF.

The rearrangement uses TRBV30 and TRBJ1-5, with a weak D call TRBD1 (5 bases). The CDR3 spans 13 residues. Per the germline V gene, CDR1 is GTSNPN and CDR2 is SVGIG (reference sequence). V lost 4 bases and J 4 bases, leaving 11 bases between the germline ends. The CDR3 region has the DNA TGTGCCTGGAATGCAGGGCCTAATCAGCCCCAGCATTTT. Translation gives CAWNAGPNQPQHF. Complete variable domain (other parts from reference TRBV30 and TRBJ1-5): SQTIHQWPATLVQPVGSPLSLECTVEGTSNPNLYWYRQAAGRGLQLLFYSVGIGQISSEVPQNLSASRPQDRQFILSSKKLLLSDSGFYLCAWNAGPNQPQHFGDGTRLSIL.

This rearrangement joins TRBV5-1 to TRBJ2-1; a possible D gene is TRBD1 (8 bases). The CDR3 length is 14 residues. Germline CDR1 reads SGHRS; CDR2 reads YFSETQ. V dropped 4 bases and J dropped 9 bases, with 17 bases sitting between them. The CDR3 DNA is TGCGCCAGCAGCCCGGACAGGGAGGGAGGTGAGCAGTTCTTC. Translating it yields CASSPDREGGEQFF.

The chain employs TRBV5-1 and TRBJ2-5; TRBD2 agrees at 8 bases. Germline V gene data show CDR1 as SGHRS and CDR2 as YFSETQ. V was clipped by 3 bases and J by 9 bases; unmatched bases: 19. This CDR3 is built from 17 residues. As DNA, the CDR3 is TGCGCCAGCAGCTCCCTAGCGGGCGCCATTGGGGAAGGGGCCCAGTACTTC. Translation gives CASSSLAGAIGEGAQYF.

The J gene is TRBJ1-2, the V gene TRBV10-1; D is perhaps TRBD1 (5 bases). The CDR3 totals 14 residues. V was pared by 6 bases and J by 2 bases, with 13 bases between. The V gene's germline CDR1 is WNHNN and CDR2 SYGVQD (reference sequence). DNA for the CDR3: TGCGCCAGCAGCCCAGGGTCCATCAACTATGGCTACACCTTC. Protein product: CASSPGSINYGYTF.

The rearrangement links TRBV11-3 to TRBJ2-2; D gene ambiguous. CDR1 and CDR2 from the germline V gene are SGHNT and YENEEA. CDR3 length equals 15 residues. V was clipped by 1 base and J by 7 bases, with 13 bases between them. In nucleotides, the CDR3 is TGTGCCAGCAGCTTAGCCGGGTCGGGCATCGGGGAGCTGTTTTTT. Protein product: CASSLAGSGIGELFF.

The chain joins TRBV28 to TRBJ1-2; D is unclear. V was clipped by 8 bases and J by 2 bases, with 6 bases between them. CDR1 MDHEN and CDR2 SYDVKM come from the germline V gene. The CDR3 totals 11 residues. The CDR3 reads CASGRNYGYTF. CDR3 coding DNA: TGTGCCAGCGGGCGGAACTATGGCTACACCTTC.

The CDR3 DNA reads TGTGCCAGCAGCCCCCTGACTCGGATTCAAGAGACCCAGTACTTC. This sequence encodes CASSPLTRIQETQYF. The chain is built from TRBV21-1 and TRBJ2-5; TRBD2, the table's D call, lacks a check against the DNA. TRBV21-1 is assigned pseudogene status. The length of the CDR3 is 15 residues.

The chain carries TRBV25-1 and TRBJ2-7; D call uncertain. Germline-derived CDR1 and CDR2 are MGHDK and SYGVNS. Trimming removed 0 bases at V and 0 bases at J, with 3 bases between. The CDR3 has 13 amino acids. CDR3 in DNA: TGTGCCAGCAGTGAATACAGCTCCTACGAGCAGTACTTC. Translation gives CASSEYSSYEQYF.

The rearrangement links TRBV5-1 to TRBJ2-3; 14 nucleotides agree with TRBD2. The J segment lost 3 bases and the V segment lost 4 bases, leaving 4 bases of the junction unmatched. This CDR3 contains 16 residues. Looked up from germline, CDR1 is SGHRS and CDR2 is YFSETQ. The CDR3 DNA sequence: TGCGCCAGCAGCGCTCGACTAGCGGGAGGGACAGATACGCAGTATTTT. Its translation is CASSARLAGGTDTQYF.

The V gene is TRBV5-4, the J gene TRBJ2-3; 8 positions agree with TRBD2. The CDR3 runs 17 residues. Germline-derived CDR1 and CDR2 are SGHNT and YYREEE (reference sequence). The junction had 17 bases not matched to a gene; V was cut back by 10 bases and J by 1 base. The CDR3 region has the DNA TGTGCCCCCTGGGTCGCGGGAGGCCGTGGTGGCACAGATACGCAGTATTTT. As protein: CAPWVAGGRGGTDTQYF.

The gene calls are TRBV19 and TRBJ2-2; D remains ambiguous. Germline CDR1 is LNHDA and CDR2 is SQIVND (reference sequence). The CDR3 loop spans 13 amino acids. V was shortened by 5 bases and J by 7 bases, with 11 bases between the two germline ends. The CDR3 nucleotides are TGTGCCAGTAGTCCTAATTCGATCGGGGAGCTGTTTTTT. Protein: CASSPNSIGELFF.

The V gene is TRBV7-2, the J gene TRBJ2-7; 9 nucleotides agree with TRBD2. The CDR3 covers 15 residues. V lost 2 bases and J lost 5; bases outside the gene matches: 7. CDR1 and CDR2 (germline): SGHTA, FQGNSA. The CDR3 nucleotides read TGTGCCAGCAGCTTACGGCGGGAGGGATCTCACGAGCAGTACTTC. Amino acid sequence: CASSLRREGSHEQYF. Combining the CDR3 with reference TRBV7-2 and TRBJ2-7 gives the whole variable domain GAGVSQSPSNKVTEKGKDVELRCDPISGHTALYWYRQSLGQGLEFLIYFQGNSAPDKSGLPSDRFSAERTGGSVSTLTIQRTQQEDSAVYLCASSLRREGSHEQYFGPGTRLTVT.

The J gene is TRBJ2-2, the V gene TRBV19; TRBD2 matches at 8 bases. V shed 3 bases, J shed 6 bases, and the junction held 0 bases outside the gene matches. Germline CDR1 LNHDA, CDR2 SQIVND (reference sequence). The CDR3 length is 13 residues. The chain's CDR3 is CASSMGLAGELFF. The CDR3, as DNA: TGTGCCAGTAGTATGGGACTAGCCGGGGAGCTGTTTTTT.

The gene calls are TRBV25-1 and TRBJ1-2; D is possibly TRBD1 (5 bases). The CDR3 is 14 residues long. V lost 4 bases, J lost 4 bases, and 13 bases lay in between. The germline gives CDR1 MGHDK, CDR2 SYGVNS. DNA of the CDR3: TGTGCCAGCAGTGTGGGCGGAGGGACCTATGGCTACACCTTC. Translation: CASSVGGGTYGYTF.

This chain joins TRBV6-1 and TRBJ2-5, with D possibly called TRBD1 or TRBD2 (5 bases each). Germline values: CDR1 MNHNS, CDR2 SASEGT. Trimming shortened V by 4 bases and J by 5 bases, and 23 bases separated the two germline ends. The CDR3 length is 17 residues. Here the CDR3 reads CASSAWGGPSPGETQYF. CDR3 nucleotide sequence: TGTGCCAGCAGTGCCTGGGGCGGTCCTAGCCCCGGGGAGACCCAGTACTTC.

This clone has just one count. The CDR3 protein is CAISVGAGANYGYTF. The CDR3 nucleotides are TGTGCCATCAGTGTGGGTGCCGGGGCTAACTATGGCTACACCTTC. The gene calls are TRBV10-3 and TRBJ1-2; D gene uncertain. Trimming cost V 4 bases and J 0 bases, with 12 bases left between them. CDR1 ENHRY and CDR2 SYGVKD come from the germline V gene. The CDR3 consists of 15 residues.

The chain combines TRBV11-2 with TRBJ2-1; tentative D call: TRBD1 (6 bases). Germline V CDR1 and CDR2: SGHAT, FQNNGV. The CDR3 loop spans 14 amino acids. V lost 3 bases, J lost 6 bases, and 12 bases lay in between. The CDR3, as DNA: TGTGCCAGCAGCTTTGTCCTAGGGGGCAATGAGCAGTTCTTC. Its translation: CASSFVLGGNEQFF.

The chain carries TRBV5-4 and TRBJ2-1, with D perhaps being TRBD1 or TRBD2 (5 bases each). Trimming removed 0 bases at V and 7 bases at J, with 14 bases between. CDR1 and CDR2 from the germline V gene are SGHNT and YYREEE (reference sequence). The CDR3 extends over 15 amino acids. The CDR3 sequence: CASSLESLAGNEQFF. The DNA of the CDR3 is TGTGCCAGCAGCTTGGAAAGCCTAGCAGGGAATGAGCAGTTCTTC.

The chain links TRBV18 to TRBJ2-1; 9 bases align to TRBD2. CDR1 and CDR2 from the germline V gene are KGHSH and LQKENI. The V gene end was trimmed by 1 base and the J gene end by 8 bases; junction bases not matched to a gene: 6. The CDR3 is made up of 15 amino acids. The DNA of the CDR3 is TGTGCCAGCTCACCACGTAGCGGGAGCAAGGATGAGCAGTTCTTC. Its protein product is CASSPRSGSKDEQFF.

This clone has just one count. The CDR3 region is CASSDRVADTQYF. CDR3 DNA: TGTGCCAGCAGTGACAGGGTTGCGGATACGCAGTATTTT. This chain links TRBV2 with TRBJ2-3; a possible D gene is TRBD1 (5 bases). The germline gives CDR1 SNHLY, CDR2 FYNNEI. V was pared by 3 bases and J by 6 bases, with 10 bases between. The CDR3 runs 13 residues.

A note on this clone: Germline and junction disagree at one end, which may indicate a read error. The V gene is TRBV7-7, the J gene TRBJ2-5; TRBD2 matches at 13 bases. From germline, CDR1 is SSHAT and CDR2 FNYEAQ (reference sequence). The CDR3 extends over 16 amino acids. CDR3 amino acids: CASSKGLAGAGETQYF. In DNA, the CDR3 is TGTGCTAGCAGCAAAGGACTAGCGGGAGCTGGGGAGACCCAGTACTTC.